This T cell receptor (beta chain) was observed in a study of blood T cells in healthy people across ages. Trimming removed 2 bases from V and 5 bases from J, with 18 bases in between. Germline assignment: CDR1 MNHEY and CDR2 SVGEGT. The CDR3 length is 16 residues. Then a second PCR, running roughly 7 to 11 cycles, was carried out with a sample-barcoded 5' primer and a J-beta primer mix. MiXCR, run by TCRdb on the 5' RACE reads, gives a single entry per CDR3 protein. This table holds some 930,000 distinct CDR3 sequences, 25% to 30% found once. Peripheral blood from each donor was collected in a volume of roughly 9.2 milliliters. This clonotype was detected ten times or more. The same data also went into a second study, on T cells of mothers and their children. Per that paper: Donation involved a few healthy Caucasian mothers and the six children that they had. Reads recorded for TCR beta CDR3 numbered over 9.5 million per mother and several million per child.

The TCR originated in a woman in her forties in good health. The sample consisted of blood. This chain joins TRBV6-2 or TRBV6-3 and TRBJ2-5; a weak D match, TRBD1 (6 bases). The CDR3 spells CASSYGGGVPFETQYF. The CDR3 nucleotides read TGTGCCAGCAGTTACGGGGGCGGTGTCCCTTTTGAGACCCAGTACTTC.